A single TCR beta chain is shown here with its context. Its matching antigen is unknown. The data derive from a study of blood T cells in healthy people across ages. Study-wide context: Capture via template switching afforded approximately one barcoded beta molecule per two T cells.

Study-level points and caveats: Diversity estimated from one million T cells was considered an underestimate. CMV status of donors was unknown, possibly confounding expanded clonotype changes.

A second PCR of about 7 to 11 cycles used a sample-barcoded 5' primer and a J-beta primer mix. Per-sample output comprised a minimum of 2.5 million paired-end reads containing CDR3. TCRdb processed the 5' RACE reads anew with MiXCR; each CDR3 protein has one entry. Of approximately 800,000 distinct CDR3 sequences listed, approximately 65% are singletons. Sample: blood. This receptor was taken from a man under 40 in good health.

CDR3 amino acids: CASSLRQEAFF. The CDR3 nucleotides are TGTGCCAGCAGTTTACGGCAGGAAGCTTTCTTT. This sequence joins TRBV12-3 or TRBV12-4 and TRBJ1-1; D is ambiguous. V was pared by 2 bases and J by 8 bases, with 6 bases between. This CDR3 is 11 amino acids long.